This T cell receptor beta chain was sequenced for a study of beta chain features in type 1 diabetes. The sample holds a few counts of this clone. The isolated RNA, all of it, was reverse transcribed, so expressed TCRB transcripts were what got sequenced. Sequenced by immunoSEQ multiplex PCR; TCRdb stores in-frame clones only, minus some. The sample has 130,000 or so clones, about 9.2% seen once. This CDR3 has 14 residues. From germline, CDR1 is SGHRS and CDR2 YFSETQ. V was pared by 3 bases and J by 2 bases, with 11 bases between. Input material: central memory CD4+ T cells from blood. The chain employs TRBV5-1 and TRBJ2-5; TRBD2 is a possible D gene (6 bases). The TCR originated in a man aged 18 to 35 in good health. The CDR3 here is CASSWGGRQETQYF. CDR3 DNA sequence: TGCGCCAGCAGCTGGGGAGGACGTCAAGAGACCCAGTACTTC. Based on the CDR3 plus reference TRBV5-1 and TRBJ2-5, the full variable domain is KAGVTQTPRYLIKTRGQQVTLSCSPISGHRSVSWYQQTPGQGLQFLFEYFSETQRNKGNFPGRFSGRQFSNSRSEMNVSTLELGDSALYLCASSWGGRQETQYFGPGTRLLVL.